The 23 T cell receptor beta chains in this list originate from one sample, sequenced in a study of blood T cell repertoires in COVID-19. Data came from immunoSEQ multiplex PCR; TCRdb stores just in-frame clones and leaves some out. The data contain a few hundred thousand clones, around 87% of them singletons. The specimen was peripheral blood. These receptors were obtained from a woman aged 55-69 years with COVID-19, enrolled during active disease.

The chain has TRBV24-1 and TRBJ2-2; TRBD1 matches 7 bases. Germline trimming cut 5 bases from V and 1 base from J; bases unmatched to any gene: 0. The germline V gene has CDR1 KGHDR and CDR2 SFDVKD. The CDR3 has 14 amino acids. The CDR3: CATSGTGNTGELFF. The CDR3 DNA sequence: TGTGCCACCAGTGGGACAGGGAACACCGGGGAGCTGTTTTTT.

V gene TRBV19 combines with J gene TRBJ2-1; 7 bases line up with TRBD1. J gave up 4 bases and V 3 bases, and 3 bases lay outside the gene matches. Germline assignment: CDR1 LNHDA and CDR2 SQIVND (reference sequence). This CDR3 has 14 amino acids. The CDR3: CASSIRDRYNEQFF. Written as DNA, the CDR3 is TGTGCCAGTAGTATCCGGGACAGATACAATGAGCAGTTCTTC. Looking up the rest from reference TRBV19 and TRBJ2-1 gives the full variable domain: DGGITQSPKYLFRKEGQNVTLSCEQNLNHDAMYWYRQDPGQGLRLIYYSQIVNDFQKGDIAEGYSVSREKKESFPLTVTSAQKNPTAFYLCASSIRDRYNEQFFGPGTRLTVL.

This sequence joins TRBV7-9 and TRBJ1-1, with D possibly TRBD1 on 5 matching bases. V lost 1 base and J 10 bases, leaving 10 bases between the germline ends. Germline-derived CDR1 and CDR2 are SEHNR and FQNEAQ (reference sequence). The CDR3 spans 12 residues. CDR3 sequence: CASSLGAGRAFF. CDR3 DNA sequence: TGTGCCAGCAGCTTAGGGGCAGGGCGAGCTTTCTTT.

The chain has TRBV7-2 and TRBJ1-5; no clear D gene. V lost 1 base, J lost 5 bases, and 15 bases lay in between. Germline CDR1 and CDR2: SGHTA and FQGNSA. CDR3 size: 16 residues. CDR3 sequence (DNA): TGTGCCAGCAGCTTAGGCCCCCGGTCCCGGGATCAGCCCCAGCATTTT. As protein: CASSLGPRSRDQPQHF. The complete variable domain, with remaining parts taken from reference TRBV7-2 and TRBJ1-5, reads GAGVSQSPSNKVTEKGKDVELRCDPISGHTALYWYRQSLGQGLEFLIYFQGNSAPDKSGLPSDRFSAERTGGSVSTLTIQRTQQEDSAVYLCASSLGPRSRDQPQHFGDGTRLSIL.

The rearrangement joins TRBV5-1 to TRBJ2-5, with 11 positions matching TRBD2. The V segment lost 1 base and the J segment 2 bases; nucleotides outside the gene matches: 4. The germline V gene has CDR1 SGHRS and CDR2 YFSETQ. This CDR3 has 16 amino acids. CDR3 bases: TGCGCCAGCAGCTTGCTTCTAGCGGGGGGACAAGAGACCCAGTACTTC. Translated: CASSLLLAGGQETQYF.

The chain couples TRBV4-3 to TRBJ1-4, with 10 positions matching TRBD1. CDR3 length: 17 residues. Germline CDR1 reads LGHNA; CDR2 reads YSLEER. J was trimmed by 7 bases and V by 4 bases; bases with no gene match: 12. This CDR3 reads CASSRKSPGQGSEKLFF. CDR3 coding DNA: TGCGCCAGCAGCCGAAAGTCCCCGGGACAGGGGTCTGAAAAACTGTTTTTT.

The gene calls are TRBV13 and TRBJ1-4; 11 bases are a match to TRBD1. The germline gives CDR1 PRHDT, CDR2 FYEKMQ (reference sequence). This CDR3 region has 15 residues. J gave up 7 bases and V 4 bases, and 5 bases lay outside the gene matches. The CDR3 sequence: CASSSRTGGGEKLFF. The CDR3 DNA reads TGTGCCAGCAGCTCACGGACAGGGGGCGGTGAAAAACTGTTTTTT.

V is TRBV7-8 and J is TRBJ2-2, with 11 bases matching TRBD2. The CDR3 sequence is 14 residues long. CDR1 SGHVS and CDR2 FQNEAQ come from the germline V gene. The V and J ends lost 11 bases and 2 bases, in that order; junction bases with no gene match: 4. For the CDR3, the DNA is TGTGCCGAAGGGACTAGCGGCAACACCGGGGAGCTGTTTTTT. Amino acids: CAEGTSGNTGELFF.

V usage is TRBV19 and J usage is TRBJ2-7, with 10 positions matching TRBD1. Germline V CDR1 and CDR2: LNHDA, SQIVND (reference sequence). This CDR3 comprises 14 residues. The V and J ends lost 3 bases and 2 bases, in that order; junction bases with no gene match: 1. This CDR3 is CASSMGQGPYEQYF. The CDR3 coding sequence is TGTGCCAGTAGTATGGGACAGGGGCCCTACGAGCAGTACTTC.

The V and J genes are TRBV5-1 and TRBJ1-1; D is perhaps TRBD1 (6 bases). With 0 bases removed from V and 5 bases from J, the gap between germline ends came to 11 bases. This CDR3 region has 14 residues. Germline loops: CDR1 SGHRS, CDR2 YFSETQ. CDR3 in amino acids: CASSLEAGVTEAFF. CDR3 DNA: TGCGCCAGCAGCTTGGAGGCAGGGGTTACTGAAGCTTTCTTT.

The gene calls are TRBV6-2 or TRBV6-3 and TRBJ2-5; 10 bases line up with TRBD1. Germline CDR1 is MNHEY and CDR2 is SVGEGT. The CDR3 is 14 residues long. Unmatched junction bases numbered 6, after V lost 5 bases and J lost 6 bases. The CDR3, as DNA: TGTGCCAGCAGTGTCCGGGACAGGGGAAAGACCCAGTACTTC. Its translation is CASSVRDRGKTQYF.

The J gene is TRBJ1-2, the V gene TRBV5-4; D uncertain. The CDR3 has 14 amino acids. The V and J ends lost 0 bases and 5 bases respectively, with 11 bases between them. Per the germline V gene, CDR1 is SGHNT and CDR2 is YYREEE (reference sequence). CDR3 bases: TGTGCCAGCAGCTTGGCTACAGCCCGGTATGGCTACACCTTC. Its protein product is CASSLATARYGYTF.

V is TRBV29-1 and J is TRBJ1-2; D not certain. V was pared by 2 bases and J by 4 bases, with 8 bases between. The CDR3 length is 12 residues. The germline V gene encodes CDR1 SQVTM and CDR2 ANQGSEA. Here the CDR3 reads CSVESYFYGYTF. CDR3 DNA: TGCAGCGTTGAAAGCTACTTCTATGGCTACACCTTC.

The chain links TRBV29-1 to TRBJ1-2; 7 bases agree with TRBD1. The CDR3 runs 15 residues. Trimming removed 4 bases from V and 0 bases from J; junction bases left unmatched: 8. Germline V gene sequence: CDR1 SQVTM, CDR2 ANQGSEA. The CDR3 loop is CSVGTGATTNYGYTF. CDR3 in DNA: TGCAGCGTTGGGACAGGTGCCACCACTAACTATGGCTACACCTTC.

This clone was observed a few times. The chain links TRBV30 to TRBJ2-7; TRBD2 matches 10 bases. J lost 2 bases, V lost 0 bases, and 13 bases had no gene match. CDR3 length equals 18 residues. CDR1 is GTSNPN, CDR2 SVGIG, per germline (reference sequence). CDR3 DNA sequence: TGTGCCTGGAGTGTATGGAGCGGGGGGGCCATAGCTCCCTACGAGCAGTACTTC. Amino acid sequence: CAWSVWSGGAIAPYEQYF.

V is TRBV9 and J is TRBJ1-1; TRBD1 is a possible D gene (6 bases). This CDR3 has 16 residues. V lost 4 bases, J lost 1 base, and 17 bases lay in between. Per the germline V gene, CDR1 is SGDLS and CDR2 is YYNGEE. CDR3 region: CASSPDIGGWNTEAFF. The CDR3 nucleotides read TGTGCCAGCAGCCCTGATATAGGGGGTTGGAACACTGAAGCTTTCTTT.

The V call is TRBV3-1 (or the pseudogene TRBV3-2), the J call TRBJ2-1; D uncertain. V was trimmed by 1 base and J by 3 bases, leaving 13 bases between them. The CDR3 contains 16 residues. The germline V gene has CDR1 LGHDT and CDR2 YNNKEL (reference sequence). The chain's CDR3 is CASSQVPSPNYNEQFF. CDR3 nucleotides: TGTGCCAGCAGCCAAGTCCCTTCACCTAACTACAATGAGCAGTTCTTC.

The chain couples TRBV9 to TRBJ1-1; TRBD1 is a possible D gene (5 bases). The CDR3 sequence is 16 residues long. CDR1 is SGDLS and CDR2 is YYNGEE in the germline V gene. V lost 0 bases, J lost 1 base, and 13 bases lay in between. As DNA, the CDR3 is TGTGCCAGCAGCGTAGAGGTGGGGGGAGCGAACACTGAAGCTTTCTTT. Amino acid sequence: CASSVEVGGANTEAFF.

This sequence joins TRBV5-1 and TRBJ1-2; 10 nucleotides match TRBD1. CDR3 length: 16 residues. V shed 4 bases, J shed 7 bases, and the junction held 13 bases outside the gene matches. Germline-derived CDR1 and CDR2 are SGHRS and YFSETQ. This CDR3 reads CASSPSGTGEGGGYTF. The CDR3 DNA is TGCGCCAGCAGCCCCAGCGGGACAGGGGAAGGGGGTGGCTACACCTTC.

The CDR3 protein is CASRTDRGRVAFF. CDR3 DNA: TGTGCCAGCCGAACCGACAGGGGGCGCGTAGCTTTCTTT. The J gene is TRBJ1-1, the V gene TRBV2; TRBD1 matches at 10 bases. The CDR3 extends over 13 amino acids. The ends lost 8 bases at V and 10 bases at J; junction bases unmatched: 10. CDR1 and CDR2 from the germline V gene are SNHLY and FYNNEI. The whole variable domain, filled in from reference TRBV2 and TRBJ1-1, reads EPEVTQTPSHQVTQMGQEVILRCVPISNHLYFYWYRQILGQKVEFLVSFYNNEISEKSEIFDDQFSVERPDGSNFTLKIRSTKLEDSAMYFCASRTDRGRVAFFGQGTRLTVV.

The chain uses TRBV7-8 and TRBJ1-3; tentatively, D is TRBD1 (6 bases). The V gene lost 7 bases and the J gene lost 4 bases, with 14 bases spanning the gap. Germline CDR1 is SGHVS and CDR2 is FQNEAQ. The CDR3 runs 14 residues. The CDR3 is CASTPSGVGNTIYF. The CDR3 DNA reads TGTGCCAGCACCCCCTCAGGGGTGGGAAACACCATATATTTT.

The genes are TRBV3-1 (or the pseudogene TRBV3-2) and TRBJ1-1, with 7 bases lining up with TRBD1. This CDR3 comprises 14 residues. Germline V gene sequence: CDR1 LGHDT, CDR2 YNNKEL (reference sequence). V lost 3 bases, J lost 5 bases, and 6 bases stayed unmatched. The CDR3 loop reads CASSQNHRGTEAFF. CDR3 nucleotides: TGTGCCAGCAGCCAGAATCACAGGGGAACTGAAGCTTTCTTT.

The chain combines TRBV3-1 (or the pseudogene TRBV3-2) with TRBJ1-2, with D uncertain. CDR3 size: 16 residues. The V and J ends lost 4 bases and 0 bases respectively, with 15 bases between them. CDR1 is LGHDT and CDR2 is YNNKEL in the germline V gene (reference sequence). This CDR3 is CASSRRIARTNYGYTF. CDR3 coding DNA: TGTGCCAGCAGCCGGAGGATTGCCAGAACTAACTATGGCTACACCTTC.